What follows are 18 T cell receptor beta chains derived from one specimen sequenced in a study of Ad26.COV2.S vaccination and SARS-CoV-2 variants. Documented treatment: approximately 18 received Ad26.COV2.S at low or high dose, single or two shots; roughly five received placebo; per-sample allocation not given. Specimens were obtained on day 63 following the first vaccine or placebo injection. Profiling relied on immunoSEQ multiplex PCR, and the TCRdb table lists in-frame clones only, not all of them. The sample lists some 340,000 clones, more than 70% occurring once. The input for sequencing was peripheral blood, taken in a trial of Ad26.COV2.S vaccine versus placebo. These receptors were taken from a person between 18 and 65 years old who received the Ad26.COV2.S COVID-19 vaccine or a placebo.

The V and J genes are TRBV7-6 and TRBJ1-4; a possible D gene is TRBD1 (6 bases). Germline-derived CDR1 and CDR2 are SGHVS and FNYEAQ. V was trimmed by 0 bases and J by 8 bases, leaving 13 bases between them. CDR3 length: 15 amino acids. The CDR3 here is CASSLAGGDLEKLFF. CDR3 DNA sequence: TGTGCCAGCAGCTTAGCTGGGGGCGATTTGGAAAAACTGTTTTTT.

The genes are TRBV30 and TRBJ1-2; D not resolved. The CDR3 covers 12 residues. The germline CDR1 and CDR2 sequences are GTSNPN and SVGIG (reference sequence). V was cut by 4 bases and J by 1 base, with 7 bases left in between. CDR3 DNA sequence: TGTGCCTGGATAGGTAGTAACTATGGCTACACCTTC. Translated, it gives CAWIGSNYGYTF. Full variable domain (rest looked up from reference TRBV30 and TRBJ1-2): SQTIHQWPATLVQPVGSPLSLECTVEGTSNPNLYWYRQAAGRGLQLLFYSVGIGQISSEVPQNLSASRPQDRQFILSSKKLLLSDSGFYLCAWIGSNYGYTFGSGTRLTVV.

V and J are TRBV5-6 and TRBJ1-1; D gene uncertain. Deletions cut 0 bases from V and 5 bases from J, with 8 bases between. Looked up from germline, CDR1 is SGHDT and CDR2 is YYEEEE. This CDR3 has 13 amino acids. The CDR3 DNA follows: TGTGCCAGCAGCTTGGGGGCGAGAACTGAAGCTTTCTTT. It specifies CASSLGARTEAFF.

The V and J genes are TRBV5-1 and TRBJ2-7, with D perhaps TRBD2 (5 bases). This CDR3 has 14 amino acids. The V end lost 0 bases, the J end lost 3 bases, and 10 bases lay between the germline ends. The V gene's germline CDR1 is SGHRS and CDR2 YFSETQ. CDR3 nucleotide sequence: TGCGCCAGCAGCTTGGCCGGGGTAAACTACGAGCAGTACTTC. This gives the protein CASSLAGVNYEQYF.

This clone was seen a single time. The chain combines TRBV5-1 with TRBJ2-7; D remains ambiguous. The CDR3 is 17 residues long. Trimming took 2 bases from V and 0 from J, leaving 18 bases between them. CDR1 is SGHRS, CDR2 YFSETQ, per germline. CDR3 in amino acids: CASSLELPGHPSYEQYF. DNA for the CDR3: TGCGCCAGCAGCTTAGAGTTGCCGGGCCACCCCTCCTACGAGCAGTACTTC.

This sequence joins TRBV18 and TRBJ2-7, with a weak D call TRBD1 (6 bases). V lost 2 bases and J 1 base, leaving 9 bases between the germline ends. The CDR3 extends over 14 amino acids. Looked up from germline, CDR1 is KGHSH and CDR2 is LQKENI. CDR3 DNA: TGTGCCAGCTCACCAGATCAGGGGTCCTACGAGCAGTACTTC. This encodes CASSPDQGSYEQYF.

This chain connects TRBV9 to TRBJ1-2; TRBD1 is a possible D gene (5 bases). Trimming took off 2 bases at V and 5 bases at J, with 10 bases between the two ends. CDR1 and CDR2 from the germline V gene are SGDLS and YYNGEE. The length of the CDR3 is 13 residues. CDR3 residues: CASSVARGYGYTF. The CDR3 bases are TGTGCCAGCAGCGTGGCGCGGGGGTATGGCTACACCTTC.

The chain has TRBV4-2 and TRBJ1-4; no clear D gene. Germline-derived CDR1 and CDR2 are LGHNA and YNFKEQ. V shed 1 base and J shed 4 bases, with 10 bases lying between them. This CDR3 spans 15 amino acids. This chain's CDR3 is CASSQAWSNNEKLFF. In DNA, the CDR3 is TGTGCCAGCAGCCAAGCCTGGTCTAATAATGAAAAACTGTTTTTT.

The chain is built from TRBV11-2 and TRBJ2-7, with TRBD2 as a possible D gene (5 bases). Germline V CDR1 and CDR2: SGHAT, FQNNGV. Trimming cost V 5 bases and J 3 bases, with 14 bases left between them. The CDR3 length is 14 residues. The CDR3 DNA is TGTGCCAGCAGCCCACCGGGGTCCCTCTACGAGCAGTACTTC. It is translated as CASSPPGSLYEQYF. The complete variable domain, with remaining parts taken from reference TRBV11-2 and TRBJ2-7, reads EAGVAQSPRYKIIEKRQSVAFWCNPISGHATLYWYQQILGQGPKLLIQFQNNGVVDDSQLPKDRFSAERLKGVDSTLKIQPAKLEDSAVYLCASSPPGSLYEQYFGPGTRLTVT.

The V call is TRBV5-1, the J call TRBJ2-1; a possible D gene is TRBD1 (6 bases). Trimming pared 5 bases from V and 0 bases from J, leaving 12 bases between. Germline V gene sequence: CDR1 SGHRS, CDR2 YFSETQ. This CDR3 region has 15 residues. The CDR3 bases are TGCGCCAGCAGTCTGGACAGTTCCTCCTACAATGAGCAGTTCTTC. Translating it yields CASSLDSSSYNEQFF.

This clone was found once. The chain carries TRBV10-3 and TRBJ2-1; TRBD1 matches at 10 bases. V dropped 6 bases and J dropped 3; count of bases not matched to a gene: 5. The CDR3 is 15 amino acids. Germline V gene sequence: CDR1 ENHRY, CDR2 SYGVKD. Here the CDR3 DNA reads TGTGCCATCAGCCTGACAGGGGGCGACTACAATGAGCAGTTCTTC. Translation: CAISLTGGDYNEQFF.

The chain links TRBV12-3 or TRBV12-4 to TRBJ1-2; D is ambiguous. The CDR3 is 13 residues long. V lost 4 bases, J lost 3 bases, and 9 bases lay in between. The CDR3 reads CASSSESYYGYTF. The DNA for the CDR3 is TGTGCCAGCAGTTCCGAGAGCTACTATGGCTACACCTTC.

V gene TRBV24-1 combines with J gene TRBJ1-1, with unresolved D. Between the trimmed V and J ends, which lost 3 bases and 7 bases, there was a span of 5 bases. Germline lookup yields CDR1 KGHDR and CDR2 SFDVKD. The CDR3 runs 11 residues. CDR3 nucleotide sequence: TGTGCCACCAGTGATGGCATTGAAGCTTTCTTT. Protein product: CATSDGIEAFF.

The V gene is TRBV5-1, the J gene TRBJ1-3; D perhaps matches TRBD1 (5 bases). Trimming removed 0 bases at V and 4 bases at J, with 8 bases between. Germline V gene data show CDR1 as SGHRS and CDR2 as YFSETQ. CDR3 size: 14 residues. The CDR3: CASSLAPGGNTIYF. Here the CDR3 DNA reads TGCGCCAGCAGCTTGGCTCCAGGGGGAAACACCATATATTTT.

The chain recombines TRBV4-3 with TRBJ2-3; TRBD2 matches 12 bases. Trimming removed 2 bases from V and 2 bases from J; junction bases left unmatched: 5. The germline V gene encodes CDR1 LGHNA and CDR2 YSLEER. The CDR3 is 17 residues long. CDR3 protein: CASSQWLAGGITDTQYF. The CDR3 DNA is TGCGCCAGCAGCCAATGGCTAGCGGGGGGGATCACAGATACGCAGTATTTT.

The chain joins TRBV18 to TRBJ2-7; perhaps TRBD2 as D (6 bases). The germline V gene encodes CDR1 KGHSH and CDR2 LQKENI. This CDR3 has 16 amino acids. Trimming left V 5 bases short and J 0 bases short, with 17 bases between. The CDR3 coding sequence is TGTGCCAGCTCATCCACCCGTGACGGGAGCTCCTACGAGCAGTACTTC. Translating it yields CASSSTRDGSSYEQYF.

The chain has TRBV6-1 and TRBJ1-2; D not resolved. The CDR3 contains 10 residues. The germline gives CDR1 MNHNS, CDR2 SASEGT. The ends were cut back, 3 bases at V and 8 bases at J, with 4 bases in the middle. The CDR3 is CASSELGYTF. The CDR3 DNA follows: TGTGCCAGCAGTGAGTTGGGCTACACCTTC.

The chain has TRBV4-3 and TRBJ2-7; the D is unclear. The CDR3 contains 15 residues. The V end lost 0 bases, the J end lost 1 base, and 10 bases lay between the germline ends. Germline V gene lookup returns CDR1 LGHNA and CDR2 YSLEER. This chain's CDR3 is CASSQDSYFSYEQYF. In nucleotides, the CDR3 is TGCGCCAGCAGCCAAGATAGCTACTTTTCCTACGAGCAGTACTTC.